This is a list of T cell receptor beta chains from one sample in a study of blood T cell repertoires in COVID-19. Method: immunoSEQ multiplex PCR; TCRdb's copy keeps in-frame clones and lacks some. The table lists some 150,000 clones, around 84% of them singletons. The specimen sequenced was peripheral blood. These receptors were taken from a man in his forties with acute or convalescent COVID-19. Both conserved end residues are part of each CDR3. D genes are given only for firm matches. Only some rows state a clone size, as once, few, many or a class for expanded clones.

j_gene: TRBJ2-7
d_gene: .
v_gene: TRBV7-2
abundance: .
CDR3aa: CASSLAHRSYEQYF
CDR3nt: TGTGCCAGCAGCTTAGCCCACAGGTCCTACGAGCAGTACTTC

j_gene: TRBJ2-2
d_gene: .
v_gene: TRBV30
abundance: .
CDR3aa: CAWSSHTELFF
CDR3nt: TGTGCCTGGAGTTCCCACACGGAGCTGTTTTTT

j_gene: TRBJ1-2
d_gene: TRBD1
v_gene: TRBV28
abundance: once
CDR3aa: CASSSGTASYGYTF
CDR3nt: TGTGCCAGCAGCTCCGGGACAGCGAGCTATGGCTACACCTTC

j_gene: TRBJ2-3
d_gene: .
v_gene: TRBV7-8
abundance: .
CDR3aa: CASSLSGLSTDTQYF
CDR3nt: TGTGCCAGCAGCCTTAGCGGACTTAGCACAGATACGCAGTATTTT

j_gene: TRBJ1-6
d_gene: TRBD1
v_gene: TRBV19
abundance: .
CDR3aa: CASRGSGQGNSPLHF
CDR3nt: TGTGCCAGTAGGGGAAGCGGACAGGGGAATTCACCCCTCCACTTT

j_gene: TRBJ1-1
d_gene: .
v_gene: TRBV3-1/TRBV3-2
abundance: .
CDR3aa: CASSQPRENTEAFF
CDR3nt: TGTGCCAGCAGCCAACCTCGGGAGAACACTGAAGCTTTCTTT

j_gene: TRBJ1-1
d_gene: .
v_gene: TRBV10-3
abundance: once
CDR3aa: CAISERQVNTEAFF
CDR3nt: TGTGCCATCAGTGAGCGCCAGGTGAACACTGAAGCTTTCTTT

j_gene: TRBJ1-2
d_gene: .
v_gene: TRBV28
abundance: .
CDR3aa: CASSRAEYGYTF
CDR3nt: TGTGCCAGCAGCAGGGCCGAATATGGCTACACCTTC

j_gene: TRBJ2-7
d_gene: .
v_gene: TRBV7-2
abundance: .
CDR3aa: CASSPGHLLYEQYF
CDR3nt: TGTGCCAGCAGCCCGGGACACCTTCTCTACGAGCAGTACTTC

j_gene: TRBJ1-1
d_gene: .
v_gene: TRBV29-1
abundance: .
CDR3aa: CSVESGNTEAFF
CDR3nt: TGCAGCGTTGAATCGGGGAACACTGAAGCTTTCTTT

j_gene: TRBJ1-1
d_gene: TRBD1
v_gene: TRBV27
abundance: once
CDR3aa: CASSPRTGAEAFF
CDR3nt: TGTGCCAGCAGTCCCCGGACAGGGGCTGAAGCTTTCTTT

j_gene: TRBJ2-1
d_gene: TRBD2
v_gene: TRBV5-1
abundance: .
CDR3aa: CASSLEASGGRANEQFF
CDR3nt: TGCGCCAGCAGCTTGGAAGCTAGCGGGGGGCGAGCCAATGAGCAGTTCTTC

j_gene: TRBJ2-7
d_gene: .
v_gene: TRBV29-1
abundance: once
CDR3aa: CSVEFRTDHREQYF
CDR3nt: TGCAGCGTTGAGTTCAGGACAGACCACCGCGAGCAGTACTTC

j_gene: TRBJ1-2
d_gene: .
v_gene: TRBV6-5
abundance: .
CDR3aa: CASSFAGYGYTF
CDR3nt: TGTGCCAGCAGTTTCGCCGGGTACGGCTACACCTTC

j_gene: TRBJ2-1
d_gene: TRBD2
v_gene: TRBV5-5
abundance: .
CDR3aa: CASSLSLAGNYNEQFF
CDR3nt: TGTGCCAGCAGCTTATCCCTAGCGGGGAACTACAATGAGCAGTTCTTC

j_gene: TRBJ2-1
d_gene: TRBD2
v_gene: TRBV11-3
abundance: .
CDR3aa: CASSSIAGGLYNEQFF
CDR3nt: TGTGCCAGCAGCTCGATAGCGGGGGGGCTCTACAATGAGCAGTTCTTC

j_gene: TRBJ1-5
d_gene: .
v_gene: TRBV3-1/TRBV3-2
abundance: .
CDR3aa: CASSPRGAQPQHF
CDR3nt: TGTGCCAGCAGCCCAAGAGGTGCACAGCCCCAGCATTTT

j_gene: TRBJ1-1
d_gene: TRBD1
v_gene: TRBV5-1
abundance: .
CDR3aa: CASSPDGQGSGTEAFF
CDR3nt: TGCGCCAGCAGCCCGGATGGACAGGGGTCGGGGACTGAAGCTTTCTTT

j_gene: TRBJ1-1
d_gene: .
v_gene: TRBV5-6
abundance: few
CDR3aa: CASSHQWNTEAFF
CDR3nt: TGTGCCAGCAGCCACCAGTGGAACACTGAAGCTTTCTTT

j_gene: TRBJ1-2
d_gene: TRBD1
v_gene: TRBV11-2
abundance: .
CDR3aa: CASSSSTGEYGYTF
CDR3nt: TGTGCCAGCAGCTCAAGTACAGGGGAATATGGCTACACCTTC

j_gene: TRBJ2-1
d_gene: .
v_gene: TRBV5-4
abundance: .
CDR3aa: CASSPRLDRGNNEQFF
CDR3nt: TGTGCCAGCAGCCCCCGGCTGGACCGAGGGAACAATGAGCAGTTCTTC

j_gene: TRBJ1-6
d_gene: .
v_gene: TRBV6-6
abundance: few
CDR3aa: CASSYPGDNSPLHF
CDR3nt: TGTGCCAGCAGTTACCCCGGGGATAATTCACCCCTCCACTTT

j_gene: TRBJ2-1
d_gene: .
v_gene: TRBV2
abundance: once
CDR3aa: CAIRGVAGAGEQFF
CDR3nt: TGTGCCATTCGGGGGGTCGCGGGGGCCGGTGAGCAGTTCTTC

j_gene: TRBJ2-7
d_gene: TRBD2
v_gene: TRBV2
abundance: .
CDR3aa: CASTLRGGAGYEQYF
CDR3nt: TGTGCCAGCACCTTACGCGGGGGGGCGGGTTACGAGCAGTACTTC

j_gene: TRBJ1-2
d_gene: .
v_gene: TRBV29-1
abundance: few
CDR3aa: CSVEEVTGFYGYTF
CDR3nt: TGCAGCGTTGAAGAAGTGACAGGCTTTTATGGCTACACCTTC

j_gene: TRBJ2-5
d_gene: .
v_gene: TRBV5-6
abundance: .
CDR3aa: CASSWVARETQYF
CDR3nt: TGTGCCAGCAGTTGGGTAGCGAGGGAGACCCAGTACTTC

j_gene: TRBJ2-5
d_gene: TRBD2
v_gene: TRBV19
abundance: .
CDR3aa: CASSMVHSGTMQETQYF
CDR3nt: TGTGCCAGTAGTATGGTCCATTCCGGGACTATGCAAGAGACCCAGTACTTC

j_gene: TRBJ2-1
d_gene: TRBD2
v_gene: TRBV7-2
abundance: .
CDR3aa: CASSVGTSVYGEQFF
CDR3nt: TGTGCCAGCAGCGTCGGGACTAGCGTTTATGGTGAGCAGTTCTTC

j_gene: TRBJ2-2
d_gene: .
v_gene: TRBV9
abundance: .
CDR3aa: CASSAGTGNTGELFF
CDR3nt: TGTGCCAGCAGCGCCGGAACGGGGAACACCGGGGAGCTGTTTTTT

j_gene: TRBJ1-3
d_gene: .
v_gene: TRBV9
abundance: .
CDR3aa: CASSTQIGNTIYF
CDR3nt: TGTGCCAGCAGCACACAGATCGGAAACACCATATATTTT

j_gene: TRBJ2-2
d_gene: .
v_gene: TRBV15
abundance: .
CDR3aa: CATSRDRTGELFF
CDR3nt: TGTGCCACCAGCAGAGATCGTACCGGGGAGCTGTTTTTT

j_gene: TRBJ1-1
d_gene: .
v_gene: TRBV19
abundance: .
CDR3aa: CASSSSDGLEAFF
CDR3nt: TGTGCCAGTAGTTCCTCGGACGGACTTGAAGCTTTCTTT

j_gene: TRBJ1-2
d_gene: TRBD1
v_gene: TRBV29-1
abundance: .
CDR3aa: CSVEEGASYGYTF
CDR3nt: TGCAGCGTTGAGGAGGGGGCTAGCTATGGCTACACCTTC

j_gene: TRBJ2-5
d_gene: .
v_gene: TRBV28
abundance: .
CDR3aa: CASSLQGRVRETQYF
CDR3nt: TGTGCCAGCAGTTTACAGGGGCGCGTTCGAGAGACCCAGTACTTC

j_gene: TRBJ2-1
d_gene: TRBD2
v_gene: TRBV5-1
abundance: .
CDR3aa: CASSPTGLGLNEQFF
CDR3nt: TGCGCCAGCAGCCCTACGGGACTAGGTCTCAATGAGCAGTTCTTC

j_gene: TRBJ1-1
d_gene: TRBD1
v_gene: TRBV5-1
abundance: .
CDR3aa: CASSLRQGGVSDTEAFF
CDR3nt: TGCGCCAGCAGCTTGAGGCAGGGGGGAGTATCGGACACTGAAGCTTTCTTT

j_gene: TRBJ1-6
d_gene: TRBD1
v_gene: TRBV10-3
abundance: .
CDR3aa: CAISESNRGSNNSPLHF
CDR3nt: TGTGCCATCAGTGAGTCTAACAGGGGGAGTAATAATTCACCCCTCCACTTT

j_gene: TRBJ1-1
d_gene: .
v_gene: TRBV27
abundance: few
CDR3aa: CASSWGGLGAEAFF
CDR3nt: TGTGCCAGCAGCTGGGGGGGCCTGGGGGCGGAAGCTTTCTTT

j_gene: TRBJ1-1
d_gene: .
v_gene: TRBV18
abundance: .
CDR3aa: CASSPTGGTEAFF
CDR3nt: TGTGCCAGCTCACCAACGGGCGGGACTGAAGCTTTCTTT

j_gene: TRBJ2-6
d_gene: TRBD2
v_gene: TRBV7-2
abundance: .
CDR3aa: CASSSLRGGPGANVLTF
CDR3nt: TGTGCCAGCAGCTCTTTGCGGGGGGGCCCTGGGGCCAACGTCCTGACTTTC

j_gene: TRBJ2-6
d_gene: .
v_gene: TRBV7-9
abundance: .
CDR3aa: CASSLLPPVTGANVLTF
CDR3nt: TGTGCCAGCAGCTTGCTCCCCCCTGTGACAGGGGCCAACGTCCTGACTTTC

j_gene: TRBJ2-1
d_gene: TRBD2
v_gene: TRBV6-5
abundance: .
CDR3aa: CASSRSGGLNNEQFF
CDR3nt: TGTGCCAGCAGCCGCAGCGGGGGCCTAAACAATGAGCAGTTCTTC

j_gene: TRBJ1-2
d_gene: TRBD1
v_gene: TRBV6-5
abundance: .
CDR3aa: CASSSRQGALSGYTF
CDR3nt: TGTGCCAGCAGTTCCAGACAGGGGGCGCTCAGTGGCTACACCTTC

j_gene: TRBJ1-1
d_gene: TRBD1
v_gene: TRBV7-9
abundance: .
CDR3aa: CASSSLAQGADTEAFF
CDR3nt: TGTGCCAGCAGCTCGCTGGCACAGGGGGCGGACACTGAAGCTTTCTTT

j_gene: TRBJ1-1
d_gene: .
v_gene: TRBV5-1
abundance: .
CDR3aa: CASRTDSLNTEAFF
CDR3nt: TGCGCCAGCAGAACCGACAGTTTGAACACTGAAGCTTTCTTT

j_gene: TRBJ2-5
d_gene: .
v_gene: TRBV5-8
abundance: .
CDR3aa: CASSFSEWETQYF
CDR3nt: TGTGCCAGCAGCTTTTCGGAGTGGGAGACCCAGTACTTC

j_gene: TRBJ2-7
d_gene: TRBD1
v_gene: TRBV5-5
abundance: once
CDR3aa: CASSLGTGPAGEQYF
CDR3nt: TGTGCCAGCAGCTTGGGGACAGGGCCCGCGGGCGAGCAGTACTTC

j_gene: TRBJ2-7
d_gene: .
v_gene: TRBV2
abundance: .
CDR3aa: CASGRSSYEQYF
CDR3nt: TGTGCCAGCGGCAGAAGCTCCTACGAGCAGTACTTC